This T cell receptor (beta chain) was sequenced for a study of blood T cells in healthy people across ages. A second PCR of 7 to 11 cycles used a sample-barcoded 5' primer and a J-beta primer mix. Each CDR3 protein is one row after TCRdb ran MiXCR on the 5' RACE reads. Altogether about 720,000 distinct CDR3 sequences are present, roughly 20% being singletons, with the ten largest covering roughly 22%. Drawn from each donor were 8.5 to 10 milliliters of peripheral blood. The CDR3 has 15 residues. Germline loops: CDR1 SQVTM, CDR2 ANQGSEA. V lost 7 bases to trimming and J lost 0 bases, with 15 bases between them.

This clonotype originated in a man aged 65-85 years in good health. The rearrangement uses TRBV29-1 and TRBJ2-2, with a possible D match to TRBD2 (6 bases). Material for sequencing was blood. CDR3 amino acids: CSARSGVTNTGELFF. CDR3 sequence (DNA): TGCAGCGCCCGGTCGGGAGTGACGAACACCGGGGAGCTGTTTTTT.